These T cell receptor beta chains were read from a single sample in a study of cytomegalovirus exposure and HLA in healthy donors. Only in-frame clones appear in the TCRdb table, and some are missing; sequencing was by immunoSEQ multiplex PCR. The sample gives some 200,000 clones, about 80% of which show up once; under 3% is in the top ten. The specimen was PBMCs. The receptor set was obtained from a woman aged 45 to 65 in good health and CMV-seronegative. Each CDR3 is given with its conserved first and last residue. The order of the fields is V gene, D gene, clone size, J gene, CDR3 DNA, CDR3 protein. The D gene is left open where the match is weak. Not every row has a clone size; where given, it reads once, few, many or a size class.

V gene: TRBV28; D gene: TRBD2; clone size: .; J gene: TRBJ2-5; CDR3 DNA: TGTGCCAGCAGTGGTCGAGCGGGGGGGCCCCCGAGGATAGAGACCCAGTACTTC; CDR3 protein: CASSGRAGGPPRIETQYF
V gene: TRBV11-2; D gene: TRBD1; clone size: once; J gene: TRBJ2-1; CDR3 DNA: TGTGCCAGCAGCTTAGGACAGGGGGCGGTTGAGCAGTTCTTC; CDR3 protein: CASSLGQGAVEQFF
V gene: TRBV7-2; D gene: TRBD1; clone size: .; J gene: TRBJ2-2; CDR3 DNA: TGTGCCAGCAGCCACTACCGGGACAGGGGAAAGAGCGGGGAGCTGTTTTTT; CDR3 protein: CASSHYRDRGKSGELFF
V gene: TRBV19; D gene: TRBD1; clone size: .; J gene: TRBJ2-2; CDR3 DNA: TGTGCCAGTAGCAGGACAGGGGGCGGCACCGGGGAGCTGTTTTTT; CDR3 protein: CASSRTGGGTGELFF
V gene: TRBV7-9; D gene: TRBD2; clone size: .; J gene: TRBJ2-5; CDR3 DNA: TGTGCCAGCAGCTTTGCCGCGGGAGTGGTGGAGACCCAGTACTTC; CDR3 protein: CASSFAAGVVETQYF
V gene: TRBV11-2; D gene: .; clone size: .; J gene: TRBJ2-7; CDR3 DNA: TGTGCCAGCAGCCCCCGGGACATGGGGGCCTACGAGCAGTACTTC; CDR3 protein: CASSPRDMGAYEQYF
V gene: TRBV7-9; D gene: .; clone size: .; J gene: TRBJ2-1; CDR3 DNA: TGTGCCAGCAGCTCCCTTAGCGGCTCCTACAATGAGCAGTTCTTC; CDR3 protein: CASSSLSGSYNEQFF
V gene: TRBV18; D gene: .; clone size: .; J gene: TRBJ1-2; CDR3 DNA: TGTGCCAGCTCAAACCCCGGCACAGGAAACTATGGCTACACCTTC; CDR3 protein: CASSNPGTGNYGYTF
V gene: TRBV6-1; D gene: TRBD2; clone size: few; J gene: TRBJ2-1; CDR3 DNA: TGTGCCAGCAGTAGGGTACTAGCGGACTACAATGAGCAGTTCTTC; CDR3 protein: CASSRVLADYNEQFF
V gene: TRBV6-5; D gene: TRBD2; clone size: .; J gene: TRBJ2-5; CDR3 DNA: TGTGCCAGCAGTTTCTATAGCGGGGAGCAAGAGACCCAGTACTTC; CDR3 protein: CASSFYSGEQETQYF
V gene: TRBV27; D gene: .; clone size: .; J gene: TRBJ2-1; CDR3 DNA: TGTGCCAGCAGTTTAGAGGGCGGTGAGCAGTTCTTC; CDR3 protein: CASSLEGGEQFF
V gene: TRBV28; D gene: TRBD1; clone size: once; J gene: TRBJ1-1; CDR3 DNA: TGTGCCAGCAGTACACCAGTGCTCGGGACAGCAAACACTGAAGCTTTCTTT; CDR3 protein: CASSTPVLGTANTEAFF
V gene: TRBV19; D gene: TRBD1; clone size: .; J gene: TRBJ1-4; CDR3 DNA: TGTGCCAGTAGTGTGGACAGGGGGCGCGTTGAAAAACTGTTTTTT; CDR3 protein: CASSVDRGRVEKLFF
V gene: TRBV5-1; D gene: .; clone size: few; J gene: TRBJ2-5; CDR3 DNA: TGCGCCAGCAGCTTTGGCCAGGGGATGGTAGGCCAGTACTTC; CDR3 protein: CASSFGQGMVGQYF
V gene: TRBV19; D gene: TRBD1; clone size: .; J gene: TRBJ2-5; CDR3 DNA: TGTGCCAGTAAGCCCACAGGGGCAGGGGAGACCCAGTACTTC; CDR3 protein: CASKPTGAGETQYF
V gene: TRBV5-8; D gene: .; clone size: few; J gene: TRBJ1-6; CDR3 DNA: TGTGCCAGCAGCTTGTTCGGGGAAATTGCCCTCCACTTT; CDR3 protein: CASSLFGEIALHF
V gene: TRBV7-9; D gene: TRBD2; clone size: .; J gene: TRBJ2-5; CDR3 DNA: TGTTCCAGCAGCTTTTTTGAGCGGGGGGAGACCCAGTACTTC; CDR3 protein: CSSSFFERGETQYF
V gene: TRBV5-1; D gene: .; clone size: once; J gene: TRBJ2-1; CDR3 DNA: TGCGCCAGCAGCTTGGACCAATCGGGGAATTCGGTCGCTCGTCATGAGCAGTTCTTC; CDR3 protein: CASSLDQSGNSVARHEQFF
V gene: TRBV6-6; D gene: .; clone size: .; J gene: TRBJ2-2; CDR3 DNA: TGTGCCAGCAGTTATAGCGGCGGGGAGCTGTTTTTT; CDR3 protein: CASSYSGGELFF
V gene: TRBV6-1; D gene: .; clone size: .; J gene: TRBJ2-7; CDR3 DNA: TGTGCCAGCAGTGAGGGAGGCTCCTACGAGCAGTACTTC; CDR3 protein: CASSEGGSYEQYF
V gene: TRBV19; D gene: .; clone size: .; J gene: TRBJ2-5; CDR3 DNA: TGTGCCAGTAGTATTGCTAAGACAGCCTCGTACCAAGAGACCCAGTACTTC; CDR3 protein: CASSIAKTASYQETQYF
V gene: TRBV13; D gene: .; clone size: .; J gene: TRBJ2-2; CDR3 DNA: TGTGCCAGCAGCCCGAAGTCAGGGGCCGGGGAGCTGTTTTTT; CDR3 protein: CASSPKSGAGELFF
V gene: TRBV30; D gene: .; clone size: .; J gene: TRBJ1-6; CDR3 DNA: TGTGCCTGGAGTGTTGACAGACTTAATTCACCCCTCCACTTT; CDR3 protein: CAWSVDRLNSPLHF
V gene: TRBV2; D gene: .; clone size: once; J gene: TRBJ1-4; CDR3 DNA: TGTGCCAGCAGTGAAGCGGGAAGGGGGAAAGCAACTAATGAAAAACTGTTTTTT; CDR3 protein: CASSEAGRGKATNEKLFF
V gene: TRBV7-6; D gene: .; clone size: .; J gene: TRBJ2-3; CDR3 DNA: TGTGCCAGCAGCCTTAGCGGCGAACGCACAGATACGCAGTATTTT; CDR3 protein: CASSLSGERTDTQYF
V gene: TRBV6-5; D gene: .; clone size: once; J gene: TRBJ2-2; CDR3 DNA: TGTGCCAGCAGGGGCGACAGGAACACCGGGGAGCTGTTTTTT; CDR3 protein: CASRGDRNTGELFF
V gene: TRBV5-1; D gene: TRBD2; clone size: .; J gene: TRBJ2-1; CDR3 DNA: TGCGCCAGCAGCTGGGGGGGACTAGCGGTCTCCTACAATGAGCAGTTCTTC; CDR3 protein: CASSWGGLAVSYNEQFF
V gene: TRBV15; D gene: .; clone size: .; J gene: TRBJ1-4; CDR3 DNA: TGTGCCACCAGCAGAGTGGGGGCGACTAATGAAAAACTGTTTTTT; CDR3 protein: CATSRVGATNEKLFF
V gene: TRBV30; D gene: .; clone size: .; J gene: TRBJ1-1; CDR3 DNA: TGTGCCTGGACCTGGGGAGGGATGAACACTGAAGCTTTCTTT; CDR3 protein: CAWTWGGMNTEAFF
V gene: TRBV28; D gene: .; clone size: .; J gene: TRBJ1-5; CDR3 DNA: TGTGCCACCCGGGGGGGGTCTTATAGCAATCAGCCCCAGCATTTT; CDR3 protein: CATRGGSYSNQPQHF
V gene: TRBV7-2; D gene: .; clone size: .; J gene: TRBJ1-1; CDR3 DNA: TGTGCCAGCAGCCCCGGGCAGGGGAAGACTGAAGCTTTCTTT; CDR3 protein: CASSPGQGKTEAFF
V gene: TRBV6-1; D gene: .; clone size: .; J gene: TRBJ2-7; CDR3 DNA: TGTGCCAGCGAAACCGGGAGTCCCGGCCCCTCCGAGCAGTACTTC; CDR3 protein: CASETGSPGPSEQYF
V gene: TRBV7-3; D gene: .; clone size: .; J gene: TRBJ2-7; CDR3 DNA: TGTGCCAGCAGCGTTGGACTAAACTACGAGCAGTACTTC; CDR3 protein: CASSVGLNYEQYF
V gene: TRBV5-1; D gene: .; clone size: .; J gene: TRBJ1-3; CDR3 DNA: TGCGCCAGCAGCTTGGACATCTCTGGAAACACCATATATTTT; CDR3 protein: CASSLDISGNTIYF
V gene: TRBV4-2; D gene: .; clone size: .; J gene: TRBJ2-5; CDR3 DNA: TGTGCCAGCAGCCAAGAGGGGGCAGGGACCCAAGAGACCCAGTACTTC; CDR3 protein: CASSQEGAGTQETQYF
V gene: TRBV6-1; D gene: .; clone size: .; J gene: TRBJ2-1; CDR3 DNA: TGTGCCAGCAGTGAGACCGGACAGAACAATGAGCAGTTCTTC; CDR3 protein: CASSETGQNNEQFF
V gene: TRBV5-1; D gene: TRBD2; clone size: once; J gene: TRBJ2-7; CDR3 DNA: TGCGCCAGCAGCTTACGGGAGGGGAGCTCCTACGAGCAGTACTTC; CDR3 protein: CASSLREGSSYEQYF
V gene: TRBV30; D gene: .; clone size: .; J gene: TRBJ1-4; CDR3 DNA: TGTGCCTGGAGTGTCCAGACGGGAGCTAATGAAAAACTGTTTTTT; CDR3 protein: CAWSVQTGANEKLFF
V gene: TRBV6-6; D gene: .; clone size: .; J gene: TRBJ1-6; CDR3 DNA: TGTGCCAGCATTGTACAGGGTGGAGCTTCACCCCTCCACTTT; CDR3 protein: CASIVQGGASPLHF
V gene: TRBV7-6; D gene: TRBD2; clone size: .; J gene: TRBJ2-2; CDR3 DNA: TGTGCCAGCAGCTTAGTAGCGGGAGGCGCGAACACCGGGGAGCTGTTTTTT; CDR3 protein: CASSLVAGGANTGELFF
V gene: TRBV2; D gene: .; clone size: .; J gene: TRBJ1-4; CDR3 DNA: TGTGCCAGCAGTGAAGCGGGGCAGAGGCTTTTT; CDR3 protein: CASSEAGQRLF
V gene: TRBV15; D gene: .; clone size: .; J gene: TRBJ1-4; CDR3 DNA: TGTGCCACCAGCGACCGTCGGACAGCTGACGAAAAACTGTTTTTT; CDR3 protein: CATSDRRTADEKLFF
V gene: TRBV9; D gene: .; clone size: .; J gene: TRBJ2-7; CDR3 DNA: TGTGCCAGCAGCGTAGGTCATGGATCGGGAGCTTCCTACGAGCAGTACTTC; CDR3 protein: CASSVGHGSGASYEQYF
V gene: TRBV28; D gene: TRBD1; clone size: .; J gene: TRBJ1-5; CDR3 DNA: TGTGCCAGCAGTCCCCTTGGGCCAGGGGGGTCCCAGCATTTT; CDR3 protein: CASSPLGPGGSQHF
V gene: TRBV28; D gene: TRBD2; clone size: .; J gene: TRBJ2-5; CDR3 DNA: TGTGCCAGCAGTTTATCCGGGCGGGGGGAAGAGACCCAGTACTTC; CDR3 protein: CASSLSGRGEETQYF
V gene: TRBV19; D gene: .; clone size: .; J gene: TRBJ2-6; CDR3 DNA: TGTGCCAGTACCTCCCCGTCTGGGGCCAACGTCCTGACTTTC; CDR3 protein: CASTSPSGANVLTF
V gene: TRBV4-3; D gene: .; clone size: .; J gene: TRBJ1-2; CDR3 DNA: TGCGCCAGCAGCCAAGATTTAAGCCGGGGGGCGGGTGGCTACACCTTC; CDR3 protein: CASSQDLSRGAGGYTF
V gene: TRBV7-2; D gene: TRBD1; clone size: .; J gene: TRBJ2-7; CDR3 DNA: TGTGCCAGCAGCTGGAGACCCTCACAGGGGGCGCGATCGTACGAGCAGTACTTC; CDR3 protein: CASSWRPSQGARSYEQYF
V gene: TRBV7-3; D gene: TRBD1; clone size: .; J gene: TRBJ2-5; CDR3 DNA: TGTGCCAGCAGCTCCCCCGGACAGGGAGGAGAGACCCAGTACTTC; CDR3 protein: CASSSPGQGGETQYF